This T cell receptor (beta chain) was recovered during a study of cytomegalovirus exposure and HLA in healthy donors. The V gene end was trimmed by 0 bases and the J gene end by 5 bases; junction bases not matched to a gene: 17. From germline, CDR1 is MGHRA and CDR2 YSYEKL. This CDR3 contains 20 residues. The repertoire was sequenced with immunoSEQ multiplex PCR; TCRdb's copy has only in-frame clones and lacks some. The sample lists around 170,000 clones; more than 75% were seen once. The sample holds one count of this clone. Its cognate antigen is unknown. General study results and limits: Per published reports, the classifier diagnosed cytomegalovirus status with high specificity and sensitivity. Specificity for CMV antigens was confirmed in vitro for a few of the CMV-associated chains.

The donors were members of the validation cohort comprising about 120 subjects, separate from the roughly 600-subject first cohort. Source material: PBMCs. The rearrangement joins TRBV4-1 to TRBJ2-5, with 11 bases aligning to TRBD2. The receptor was isolated from a young man in good health and CMV-seronegative. The CDR3 nucleotides are TGCGCCAGCAGCCAAGATAACTCTCCTAGCGGGGGGCCCTTGGGGGAGACCCAGTACTTC. This sequence encodes CASSQDNSPSGGPLGETQYF.